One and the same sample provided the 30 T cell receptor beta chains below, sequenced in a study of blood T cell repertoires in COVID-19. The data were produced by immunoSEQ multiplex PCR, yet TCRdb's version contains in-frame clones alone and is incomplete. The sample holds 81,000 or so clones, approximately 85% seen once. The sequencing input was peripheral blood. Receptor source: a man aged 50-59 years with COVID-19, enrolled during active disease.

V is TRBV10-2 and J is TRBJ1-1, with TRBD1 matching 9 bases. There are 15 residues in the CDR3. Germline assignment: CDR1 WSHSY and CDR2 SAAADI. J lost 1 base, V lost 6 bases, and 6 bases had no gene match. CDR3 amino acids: CASRDPQGANTEAFF. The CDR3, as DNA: TGCGCCAGCAGGGACCCACAGGGGGCGAACACTGAAGCTTTCTTT.

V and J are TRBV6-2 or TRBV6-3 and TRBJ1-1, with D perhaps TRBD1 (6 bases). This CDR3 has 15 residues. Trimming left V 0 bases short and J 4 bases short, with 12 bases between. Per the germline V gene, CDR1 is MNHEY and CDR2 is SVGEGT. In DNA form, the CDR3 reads TGTGCCAGCAGTTACTCTCGACAGGCTGCCACTGAAGCTTTCTTT. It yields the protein CASSYSRQAATEAFF.

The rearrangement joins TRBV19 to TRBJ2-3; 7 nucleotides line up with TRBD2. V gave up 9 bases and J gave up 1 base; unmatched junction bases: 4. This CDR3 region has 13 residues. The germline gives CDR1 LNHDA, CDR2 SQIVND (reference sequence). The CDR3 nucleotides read TGTGCCAGCAAGCGGGAACGCACAGATACGCAGTATTTT. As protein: CASKRERTDTQYF.

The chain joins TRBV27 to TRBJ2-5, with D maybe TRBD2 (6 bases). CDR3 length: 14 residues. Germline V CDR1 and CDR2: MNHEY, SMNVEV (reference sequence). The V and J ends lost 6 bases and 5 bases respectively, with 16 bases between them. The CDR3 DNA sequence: TGTGCCAGCAGCCGGGCCCTTCGGGGGGAGACCCAGTACTTC. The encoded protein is CASSRALRGETQYF.

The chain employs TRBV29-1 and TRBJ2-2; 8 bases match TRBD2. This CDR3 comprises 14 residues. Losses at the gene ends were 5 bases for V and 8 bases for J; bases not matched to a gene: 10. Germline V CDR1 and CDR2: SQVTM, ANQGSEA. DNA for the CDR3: TGCAGCGTTACGGGGGTTAGCGGGATTGGGGAGCTGTTTTTT. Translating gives CSVTGVSGIGELFF.

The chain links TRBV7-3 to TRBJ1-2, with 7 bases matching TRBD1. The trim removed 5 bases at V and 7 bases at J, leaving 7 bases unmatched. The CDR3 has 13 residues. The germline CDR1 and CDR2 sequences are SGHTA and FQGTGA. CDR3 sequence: CASSATGVGGYTF. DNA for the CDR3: TGTGCCAGCAGCGCCACAGGGGTGGGTGGCTACACCTTC.

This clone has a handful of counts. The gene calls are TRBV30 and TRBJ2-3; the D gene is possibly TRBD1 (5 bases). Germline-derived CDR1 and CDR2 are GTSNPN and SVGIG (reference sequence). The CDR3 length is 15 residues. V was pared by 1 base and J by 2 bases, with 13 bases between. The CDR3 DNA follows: TGTGCCTGGAGTGAAGGGGAATACCACACAGATACGCAGTATTTT. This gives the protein CAWSEGEYHTDTQYF.

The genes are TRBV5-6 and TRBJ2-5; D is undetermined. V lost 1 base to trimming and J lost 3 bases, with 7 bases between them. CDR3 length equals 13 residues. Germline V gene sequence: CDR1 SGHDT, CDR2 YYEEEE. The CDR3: CASSLSMEETQYF. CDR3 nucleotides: TGTGCCAGCAGCTTGTCTATGGAAGAGACCCAGTACTTC.

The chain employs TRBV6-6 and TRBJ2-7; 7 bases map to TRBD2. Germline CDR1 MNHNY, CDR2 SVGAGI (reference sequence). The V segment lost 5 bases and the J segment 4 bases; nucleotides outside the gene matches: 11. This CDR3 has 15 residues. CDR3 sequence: CASSPSGGSGYEQYF. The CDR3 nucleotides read TGTGCCAGCAGTCCCTCGGGCGGGAGTGGATACGAGCAGTACTTC.

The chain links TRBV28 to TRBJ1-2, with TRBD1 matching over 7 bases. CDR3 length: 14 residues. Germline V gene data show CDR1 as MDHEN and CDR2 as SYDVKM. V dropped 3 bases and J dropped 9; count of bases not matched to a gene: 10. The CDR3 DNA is TGTGCCAGCAGTTTCAGACAGGGAGTGATGCGCTACACCTTC. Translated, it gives CASSFRQGVMRYTF.

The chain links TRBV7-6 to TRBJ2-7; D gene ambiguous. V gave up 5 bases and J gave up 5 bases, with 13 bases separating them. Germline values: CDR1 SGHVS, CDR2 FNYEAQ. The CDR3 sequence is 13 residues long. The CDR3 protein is CASSLESSHEQYF. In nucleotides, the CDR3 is TGTGCCAGCAGCCTAGAGTCAAGCCACGAGCAGTACTTC.

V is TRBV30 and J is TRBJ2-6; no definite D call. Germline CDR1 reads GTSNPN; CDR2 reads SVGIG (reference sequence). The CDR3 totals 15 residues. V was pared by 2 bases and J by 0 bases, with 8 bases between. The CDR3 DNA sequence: TGTGCCTGGAGTCTTACTGACTCTGGGGCCAACGTCCTGACTTTC. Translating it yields CAWSLTDSGANVLTF.

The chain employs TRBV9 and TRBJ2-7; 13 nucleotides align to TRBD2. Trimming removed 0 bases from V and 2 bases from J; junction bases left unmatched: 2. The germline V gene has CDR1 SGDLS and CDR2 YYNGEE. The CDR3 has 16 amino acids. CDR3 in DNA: TGTGCCAGCAGCGTAGGGACTAGCGGGAGCACCTACGAGCAGTACTTC. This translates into CASSVGTSGSTYEQYF.

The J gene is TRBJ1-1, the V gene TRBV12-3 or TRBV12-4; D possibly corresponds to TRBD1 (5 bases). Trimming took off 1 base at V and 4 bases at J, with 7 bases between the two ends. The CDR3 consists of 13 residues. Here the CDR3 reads CASSLGGGTEAFF. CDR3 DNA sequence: TGTGCCAGCAGTTTAGGGGGGGGCACTGAAGCTTTCTTT.

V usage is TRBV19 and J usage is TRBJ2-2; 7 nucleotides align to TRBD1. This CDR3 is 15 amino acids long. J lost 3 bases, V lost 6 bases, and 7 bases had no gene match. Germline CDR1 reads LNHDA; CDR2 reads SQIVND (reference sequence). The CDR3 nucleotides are TGTGCCAGTAGCTCGTGGCAGGGGGACACCGGGGAGCTGTTTTTT. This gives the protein CASSSWQGDTGELFF.

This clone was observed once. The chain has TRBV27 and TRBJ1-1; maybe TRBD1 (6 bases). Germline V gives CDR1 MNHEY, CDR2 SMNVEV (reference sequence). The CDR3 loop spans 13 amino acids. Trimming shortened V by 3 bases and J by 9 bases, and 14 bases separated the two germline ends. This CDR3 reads CASSLRGQTKAFF. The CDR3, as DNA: TGTGCCAGCAGTTTGCGGGGGCAAACGAAAGCTTTCTTT.

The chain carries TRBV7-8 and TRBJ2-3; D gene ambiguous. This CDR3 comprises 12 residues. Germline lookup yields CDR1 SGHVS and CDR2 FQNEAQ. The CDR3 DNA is TGTGCGTCTAGTTTTTACACAGATACGCAGTATTTT. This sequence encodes CASSFYTDTQYF.

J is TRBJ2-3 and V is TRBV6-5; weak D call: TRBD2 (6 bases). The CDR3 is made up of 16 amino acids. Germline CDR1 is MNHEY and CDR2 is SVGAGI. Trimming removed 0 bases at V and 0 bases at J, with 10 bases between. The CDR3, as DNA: TGTGCCAGCAGTTACTCGGGGGGTTATAGCACAGATACGCAGTATTTT. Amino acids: CASSYSGGYSTDTQYF.

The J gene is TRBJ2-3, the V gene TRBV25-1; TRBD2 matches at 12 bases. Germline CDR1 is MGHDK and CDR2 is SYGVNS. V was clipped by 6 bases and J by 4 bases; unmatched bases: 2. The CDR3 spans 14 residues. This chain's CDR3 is CASSRLAGADTQYF. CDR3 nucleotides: TGTGCCAGCAGCCGACTAGCGGGAGCAGATACGCAGTATTTT.

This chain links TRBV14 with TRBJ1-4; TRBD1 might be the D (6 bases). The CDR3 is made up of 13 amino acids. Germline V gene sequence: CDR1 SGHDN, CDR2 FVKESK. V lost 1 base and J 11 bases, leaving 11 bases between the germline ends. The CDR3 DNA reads TGTGCCAGCAGCCAAGGTTCGCAGGGGAAACTGTTTTTT. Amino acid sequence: CASSQGSQGKLFF.

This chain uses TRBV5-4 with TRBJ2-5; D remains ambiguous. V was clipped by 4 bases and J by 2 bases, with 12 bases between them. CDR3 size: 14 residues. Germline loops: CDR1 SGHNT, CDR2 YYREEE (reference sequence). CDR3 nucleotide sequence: TGTGCCAGCAGCCTCCCCGGTAGACAAGAGACCCAGTACTTC. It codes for CASSLPGRQETQYF.

CDR3 nucleotides: TGTGCCAGCAGCTTGGACTACAGGGTTTACTATGGCTACACCTTC. Translated: CASSLDYRVYYGYTF. The genes are TRBV5-4 and TRBJ1-2; D possibly corresponds to TRBD1 (6 bases). The CDR3 is 15 amino acids. V gave up 0 bases and J gave up 3 bases, with 12 bases separating them. The germline V gene encodes CDR1 SGHNT and CDR2 YYREEE (reference sequence). Full variable domain (missing parts from reference TRBV5-4 and TRBJ1-2): ETGVTQSPTHLIKTRGQQVTLRCSSQSGHNTVSWYQQALGQGPQFIFQYYREEENGRGNFPPRFSGLQFPNYSSELNVNALELDDSALYLCASSLDYRVYYGYTFGSGTRLTVV.

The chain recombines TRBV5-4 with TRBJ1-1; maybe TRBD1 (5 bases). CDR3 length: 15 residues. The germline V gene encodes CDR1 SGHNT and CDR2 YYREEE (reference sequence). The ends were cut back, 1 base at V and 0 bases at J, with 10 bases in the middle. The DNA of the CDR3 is TGTGCCAGCAGCTTGCGGGGGGGAATGAACACTGAAGCTTTCTTT. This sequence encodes CASSLRGGMNTEAFF.

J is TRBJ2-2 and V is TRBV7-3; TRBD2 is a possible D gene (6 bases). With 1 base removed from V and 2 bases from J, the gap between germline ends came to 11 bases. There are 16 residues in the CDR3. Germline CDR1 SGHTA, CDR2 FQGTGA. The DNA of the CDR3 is TGTGCCAGCAGCTTAATGGGACTTAGAAACACCGGGGAGCTGTTTTTT. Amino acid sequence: CASSLMGLRNTGELFF.

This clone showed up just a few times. As DNA, the CDR3 is TGTGCCAGCTCACCTCCGGGACTAGTTTTTAATGAGCAGTTCTTC. The encoded protein is CASSPPGLVFNEQFF. This sequence joins TRBV18 and TRBJ2-1; 8 bases align to TRBD2. Germline loops: CDR1 KGHSH, CDR2 LQKENI. The J segment lost 7 bases and the V segment lost 3 bases, leaving 8 bases of the junction unmatched. The CDR3 consists of 15 residues.

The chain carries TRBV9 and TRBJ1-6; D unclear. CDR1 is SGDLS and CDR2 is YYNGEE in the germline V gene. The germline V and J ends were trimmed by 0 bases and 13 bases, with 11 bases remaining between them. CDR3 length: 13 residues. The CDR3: CASSVGGGSPLHF. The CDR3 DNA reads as TGTGCCAGCAGCGTAGGCGGCGGTAGCCCCCTCCACTTT.

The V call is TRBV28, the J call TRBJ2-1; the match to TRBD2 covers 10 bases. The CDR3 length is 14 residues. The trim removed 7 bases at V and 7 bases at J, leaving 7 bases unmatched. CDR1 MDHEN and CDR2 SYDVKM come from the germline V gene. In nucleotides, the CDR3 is TGTGCCAGCAAGAAAGCGGGAGGGGGTAATGAGCAGTTCTTC. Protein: CASKKAGGGNEQFF. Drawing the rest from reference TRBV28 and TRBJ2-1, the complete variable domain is DVKVTQSSRYLVKRTGEKVFLECVQDMDHENMFWYRQDPGLGLRLIYFSYDVKMKEKGDIPEGYSVSREKKERFSLILESASTNQTSMYLCASKKAGGGNEQFFGPGTRLTVL.

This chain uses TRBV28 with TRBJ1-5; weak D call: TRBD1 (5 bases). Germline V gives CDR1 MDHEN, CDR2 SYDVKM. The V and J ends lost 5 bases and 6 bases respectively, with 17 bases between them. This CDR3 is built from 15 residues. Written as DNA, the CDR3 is TGTGCCAGCAGTCCAATGGCGGGGCGCGGTCAGCCCCAGCATTTT. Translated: CASSPMAGRGQPQHF.

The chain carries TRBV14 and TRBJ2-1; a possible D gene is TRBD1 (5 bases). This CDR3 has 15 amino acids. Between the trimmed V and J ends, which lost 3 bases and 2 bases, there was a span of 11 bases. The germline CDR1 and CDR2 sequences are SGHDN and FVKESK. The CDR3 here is CASSQTVGPYNEQFF. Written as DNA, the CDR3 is TGTGCCAGCAGCCAGACAGTAGGGCCCTACAATGAGCAGTTCTTC.

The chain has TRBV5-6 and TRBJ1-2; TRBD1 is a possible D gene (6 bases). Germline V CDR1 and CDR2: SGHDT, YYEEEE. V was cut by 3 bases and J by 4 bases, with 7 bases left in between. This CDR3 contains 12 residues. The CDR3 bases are TGTGCCAGCAGCTCGGACAGCTATGGCTACACCTTC. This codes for CASSSDSYGYTF.